This TCR beta chain was recorded in a study of CD8+CD57+ T cells in acquired aplastic anemia. This clonotype has a count of ten or more. The TCR beta profiling, which covered VDJ combination and CDR3 sequence, was carried out using genomic DNA as the template. TCRdb re-called the reads with MiXCR, one entry per CDR3 protein. The sample contains about 110,000 distinct CDR3 sequences, around 53% of which appear only once. Sequenced sample: sorted CD4+, CD8+, or CD8+CD57+ T cells (not recorded which) from PBMCs. The origin of this receptor is a human donor in good health, serving as a control.

The CDR3 here is CSAGFLGTGSGNTIYF. DNA for the CDR3: TGCAGCGCCGGTTTCCTCGGGACAGGCTCTGGAAACACCATATATTTT. The J gene is TRBJ1-3, the V gene TRBV29-1, with TRBD1 identical over 8 bases. The CDR3 covers 16 residues. The junction had 11 bases not matched to a gene; V was cut back by 7 bases and J by 0 bases. Germline CDR1 and CDR2: SQVTM and ANQGSEA.